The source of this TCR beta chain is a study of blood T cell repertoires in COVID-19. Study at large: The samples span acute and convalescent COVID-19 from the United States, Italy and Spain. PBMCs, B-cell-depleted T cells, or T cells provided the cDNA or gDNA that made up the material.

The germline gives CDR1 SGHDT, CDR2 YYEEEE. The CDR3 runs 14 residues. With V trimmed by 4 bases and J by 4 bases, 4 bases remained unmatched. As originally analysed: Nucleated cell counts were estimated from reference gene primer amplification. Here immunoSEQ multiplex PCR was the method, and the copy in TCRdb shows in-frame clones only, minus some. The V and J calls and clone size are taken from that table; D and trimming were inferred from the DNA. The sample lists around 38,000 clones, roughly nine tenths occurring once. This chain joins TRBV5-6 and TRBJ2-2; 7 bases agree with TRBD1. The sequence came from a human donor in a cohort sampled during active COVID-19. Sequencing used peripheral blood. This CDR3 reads CASSDRARTGELFF. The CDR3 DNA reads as TGTGCCAGCAGCGACAGGGCACGCACCGGGGAGCTGTTTTTT.